This T cell receptor beta chain was observed in a study of blood T cells in healthy people across ages. The second PCR ran about 6 to 12 cycles with a sample-barcoded 5' primer and J-beta primers. TCRdb reprocessed the 5' RACE reads with MiXCR, giving one entry per CDR3 protein. The table has more than 900,000 distinct CDR3 sequences, 20% to 25% seen once. Deletions cut 0 bases from V and 5 bases from J, with 15 bases between. In germline, CDR1 is LNHNV, CDR2 YYDKDF (reference sequence). This CDR3 is built from 16 residues. Each sample yielded at least 5.5 micrograms of PBMC total RNA. The sample was also reused in another study, on T cells of mothers and their children. That paper states: The second PCR used the M1S primer, and this primer added sample barcodes and 2-4 random nucleotides.

The sequenced material came from blood. The sequence derives from a girl aged 2 to 10 in good health. This chain connects TRBV15 to TRBJ2-3, with TRBD2 as a possible D gene (6 bases). The CDR3 region is CATSRDKTSKLDTQYF. CDR3 sequence (DNA): TGTGCCACCAGCAGAGATAAGACTAGTAAATTAGATACGCAGTATTTT.